The sequence of this T cell receptor (beta chain) was determined in a study of cytotoxic CD8 clonotypes in ibrutinib-treated CLL. This CDR3 has 15 residues. V lost 1 base and J lost 2, with 6 bases in between. CDR1 is LGHNA, CDR2 YNFKEQ, per germline. The data were produced by immunoSEQ multiplex PCR, yet TCRdb's version contains in-frame clones alone and is incomplete. This table holds 270,000 or so clones, roughly three quarters found once. V usage is TRBV4-2 and J usage is TRBJ2-6; D may be TRBD1 (6 bases). This material consisted of PBMCs, taken at disease progression, from a patient treated with ibrutinib. The sequence was obtained from a human donor with chronic lymphocytic leukemia. The DNA of the CDR3 is TGTGCCAGCAGCCAAGCAGGGGCTGGGGCCAACGTCCTGACTTTC. Its translation is CASSQAGAGANVLTF.